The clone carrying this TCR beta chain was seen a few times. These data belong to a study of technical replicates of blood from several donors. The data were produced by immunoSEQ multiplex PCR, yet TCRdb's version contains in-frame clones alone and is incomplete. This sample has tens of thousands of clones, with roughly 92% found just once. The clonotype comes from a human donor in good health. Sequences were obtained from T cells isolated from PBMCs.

The CDR3 loop is CASSSGTPNEKLFF. DNA of the CDR3: TGTGCCAGCTCATCCGGGACTCCTAATGAAAAACTGTTTTTT. The chain links TRBV18 to TRBJ1-4, with D possibly matching TRBD1 (5 bases). Germline-derived CDR1 and CDR2 are KGHSH and LQKENI. V dropped 5 bases and J dropped 3 bases, with 10 bases sitting between them. CDR3 length equals 14 residues.